This TCR beta chain was documented in a study of response to subunit inactivated influenza vaccine. TCRdb fed the RT-PCR reads into MiXCR, producing one record per CDR3 protein. Among roughly 620,000 distinct CDR3 sequences listed, around 11% were seen once. The V gene lost 5 bases and the J gene lost 8 bases, with 21 bases spanning the gap. CDR1 and CDR2 (germline): LNHNV, YYDKDF (reference sequence). This CDR3 region has 15 residues. This same sample was also taken into another study, of T cells expressing NK-cell markers. Turning to that study: cDNA encoding TCR beta was synthesized via 5'RACE template switching incorporating UMIs. HCMV seropositivity characterized most of the eight sequenced donors, and seronegativity one.

The chain links TRBV15 to TRBJ1-2; D uncertain. This specimen was PBMCs from blood, taken on the day of vaccination. The sequence was collected from a man aged 45 to 65 who received an inactivated influenza vaccine. CDR3 nucleotide sequence: TGTGCCACCAGCTTGGAAGTACTTACTATGGGAGGCTACACCTTC. Translation: CATSLEVLTMGGYTF. The whole variable domain, remainder taken from reference TRBV15 and TRBJ1-2, is DAMVIQNPRYQVTQFGKPVTLSCSQTLNHNVMYWYQQKSSQAPKLLFHYYDKDFNNEADTPDNFQSRRPNTSFCFLDIRSPGLGDTAMYLCATSLEVLTMGGYTFGSGTRLTVV.